This T cell receptor (beta chain) is from a study of human T cells and chemical hapten exposure. Study context: Patients had diphenylcyclopropenone applied to the scalp weekly throughout the approximately 22-week study. Per-sample variation in TCR yield stemmed mainly from small pooled library volume differences.

The germline V gene encodes CDR1 SGHTA and CDR2 FQGTGA. The CDR3 spans 17 residues. The ends lost 4 bases at V and 4 bases at J; junction bases unmatched: 5. MiXCR, run by TCRdb on the RACE reads, gives a single entry per CDR3 protein. This sample has 70,000 to 100,000 distinct CDR3 sequences, with about 7.5% found just once. Time point reported: patch test 1, 2 weeks after DPC sensitization. Treatment indicated: therapeutic diphenylcyclopropenone sensitization with weekly scalp DPC. The specimen was whole blood, collected in connection with sensitization to the hapten diphenylcyclopropenone (DPC). This sequence was found in a woman between 25 and 40 years old with alopecia areata. Some clones in this sample may be carry-over from other donors' samples. The chain uses TRBV7-3 and TRBJ2-2; 14 bases agree with TRBD2. The CDR3 is CASSSGGLAGGTGELFF. CDR3 in DNA: TGTGCCAGCAGCTCCGGAGGACTAGCGGGGGGCACCGGGGAGCTGTTTTTT.